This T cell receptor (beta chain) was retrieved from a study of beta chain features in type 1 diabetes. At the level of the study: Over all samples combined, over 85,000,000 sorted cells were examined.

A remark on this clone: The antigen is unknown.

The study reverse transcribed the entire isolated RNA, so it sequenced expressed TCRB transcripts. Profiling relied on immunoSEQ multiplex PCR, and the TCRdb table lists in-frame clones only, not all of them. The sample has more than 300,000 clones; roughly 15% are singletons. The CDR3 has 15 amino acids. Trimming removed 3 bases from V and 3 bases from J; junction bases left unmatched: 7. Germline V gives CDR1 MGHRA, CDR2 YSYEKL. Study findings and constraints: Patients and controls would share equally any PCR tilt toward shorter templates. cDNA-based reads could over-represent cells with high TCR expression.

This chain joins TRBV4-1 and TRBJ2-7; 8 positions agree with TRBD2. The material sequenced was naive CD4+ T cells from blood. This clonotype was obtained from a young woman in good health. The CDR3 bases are TGCGCCAGCAGCCACAGGACTAGCATCGACTACGAGCAGTACTTC. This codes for CASSHRTSIDYEQYF.